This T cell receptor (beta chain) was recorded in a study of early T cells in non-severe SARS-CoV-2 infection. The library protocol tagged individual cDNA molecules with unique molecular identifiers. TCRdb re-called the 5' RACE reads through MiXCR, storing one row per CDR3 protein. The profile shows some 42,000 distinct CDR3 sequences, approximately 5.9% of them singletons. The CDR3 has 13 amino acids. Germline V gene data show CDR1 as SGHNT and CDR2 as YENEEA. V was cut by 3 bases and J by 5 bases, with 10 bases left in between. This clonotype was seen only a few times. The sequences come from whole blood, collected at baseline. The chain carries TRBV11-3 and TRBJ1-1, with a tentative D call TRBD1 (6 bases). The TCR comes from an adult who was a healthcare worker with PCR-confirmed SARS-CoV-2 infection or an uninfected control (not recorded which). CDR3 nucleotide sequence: TGTGCCAGCAGCTTCAGGGGAGGGACTGAAGCTTTCTTT. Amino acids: CASSFRGGTEAFF. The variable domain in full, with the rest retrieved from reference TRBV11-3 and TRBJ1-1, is EAGVVQSPRYKIIEKKQPVAFWCNPISGHNTLYWYLQNLGQGPELLIRYENEEAVDDSQLPKDRFSAERLKGVDSTLKIQPAELGDSAVYLCASSFRGGTEAFFGQGTRLTVV.